This TCR beta chain was identified in a study of blood T cells in healthy people across ages. Study-wide background: Template switching retrieved approximately one barcoded beta molecule for each two T cells. Findings and limits, study-wide: The fall in TCR beta diversity per million T cells was roughly linear with age. Comparison with aged donors showed that long-lived donors had more naive CD4+ cells and higher diversity.

Germline values: CDR1 MDHEN, CDR2 SYDVKM. CDR3 length equals 14 residues. The V and J ends lost 2 bases and 7 bases respectively, with 14 bases between them. The sample holds a few counts of this clonotype. Its target is not known. The second PCR ran about 6 to 12 cycles with a sample-barcoded 5' primer and J-beta primers. MiXCR, applied by TCRdb to the 5' RACE reads, yields one record per CDR3 protein. The table records about 1 million distinct CDR3 sequences, under 30% of them present only once. This sample also belongs to another study, concerning T cells of mothers and their children.

The chain uses TRBV28 and TRBJ1-1, with D possibly TRBD1 on 5 matching bases. The clonotype comes from a girl aged 2 to 10 in good health. Sequenced input: blood. CDR3 nucleotides: TGTGCCAGCAGTTTACTAGGGGAACAAAGTGAAGCTTTCTTT. This gives the protein CASSLLGEQSEAFF.